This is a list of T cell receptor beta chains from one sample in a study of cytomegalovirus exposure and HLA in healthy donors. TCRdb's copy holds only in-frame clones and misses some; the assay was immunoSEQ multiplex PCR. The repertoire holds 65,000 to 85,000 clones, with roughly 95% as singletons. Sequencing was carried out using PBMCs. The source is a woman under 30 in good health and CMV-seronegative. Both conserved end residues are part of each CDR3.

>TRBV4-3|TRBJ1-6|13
CASSQDRGSPLHF
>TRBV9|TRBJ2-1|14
CASSPRGGQNEQFF
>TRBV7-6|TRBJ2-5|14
CASSLSGTGETQYF
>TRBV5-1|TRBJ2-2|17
CASSLLYRTANTGELFF
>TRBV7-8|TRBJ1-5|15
CASSLQGYSSQPQHF
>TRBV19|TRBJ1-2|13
CASSFQKAGGYTF
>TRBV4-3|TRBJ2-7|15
CASSQDKAGSYEQYF
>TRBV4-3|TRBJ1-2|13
CASSQDGGYGYTF
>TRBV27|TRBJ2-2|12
CASSLEAGELFF
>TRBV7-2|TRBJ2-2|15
CASSARQGNTGELFF
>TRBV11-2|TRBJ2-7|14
CASSFDREFYEQYF
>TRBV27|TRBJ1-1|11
CASSLGGRAFF
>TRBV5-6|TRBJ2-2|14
CASSLLAVGGELFF
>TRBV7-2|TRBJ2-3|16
CASSLGSGGVGDTQYF
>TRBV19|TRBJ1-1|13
CASSIWEDTEAFF
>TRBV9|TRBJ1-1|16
CASSVQRAEVQPEAFF
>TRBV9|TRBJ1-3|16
CASSGYRGLTGNTIYF
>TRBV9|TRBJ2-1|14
CASSLRTGGDEQFF
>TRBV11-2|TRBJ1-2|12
CASSHGWRTHTF
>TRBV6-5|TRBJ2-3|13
CASSYTLADTQYF
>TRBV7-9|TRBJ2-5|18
CASSLSGLASGVQETQYF
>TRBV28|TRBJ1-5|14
CASSLTGGHQPQHF